This TCR beta chain was obtained from a study of blood T cell repertoires in COVID-19. The CDR3 loop spans 16 amino acids. Looked up from germline, CDR1 is KGHSH and CDR2 is LQKENI. V dropped 2 bases and J dropped 2; count of bases not matched to a gene: 5. The protocol was immunoSEQ multiplex PCR, while the TCRdb copy is restricted to in-frame clones and leaves out a portion. The profile shows around 500,000 clones, approximately 83% of them singletons. Source material: peripheral blood. V is TRBV18 and J is TRBJ1-2, with 10 bases aligning to TRBD1. The sequence came from a human donor in a cohort sampled during active COVID-19. The CDR3 here is CASSPVPGQGNYGYTF. The CDR3, as DNA: TGTGCCAGCTCACCAGTTCCGGGACAGGGGAACTATGGCTACACCTTC.